This T cell receptor beta chain appears in the sequencing data of a study of T cell responses to AZD1222 COVID-19 vaccine. Libraries were prepared by immunoSEQ multiplex PCR; TCRdb keeps only in-frame clonotypes and omits some of them. Of more than 100,000 clones in the sample, around 90% were seen once. V lost 7 bases and J lost 7, with 17 bases in between. The CDR3 runs to 14 residues. Germline CDR1 reads SGHTS; CDR2 reads YDEGEE. The chain recombines TRBV5-8 with TRBJ1-4, with D possibly TRBD1 on 5 matching bases. The TCR was taken from an adult who received the AZD1222 COVID-19 vaccine. The sample was peripheral blood, taken 28 days after the second AZD1222 dose. The CDR3, as DNA: TGTGCCAGCCCCCTCGCAAGGGGCGGTGAAAAACTGTTTTTT. This translates into CASPLARGGEKLFF. Full variable domain (missing parts from reference TRBV5-8 and TRBJ1-4): EAGVTQSPTHLIKTRGQQATLRCSPISGHTSVYWYQQALGLGLQFLLWYDEGEERNRGNFPPRFSGRQFPNYSSELNVNALELEDSALYLCASPLARGGEKLFFGSGTQLSVL.